This T cell receptor (beta chain) was documented in a study of CD8+CD57+ T cells in acquired aplastic anemia. Looking at the study overall: Sorted CD4+ and CD8+ cells gave an average of approximately 3.4 ug of DNA. Study results and caveats: Patients were compared with controls for CD8+ Simpson's diversity, and no significant difference emerged.

This clonotype appeared a single time. Its antigen is not identified. CDR3 and TCR beta VDJ profiling relied on a genomic DNA template. In TCRdb, the reads were re-called with MiXCR into one record per CDR3 protein. The table shows approximately 190,000 distinct CDR3 sequences, with roughly 64% occurring only once. The sample taken for sequencing was sorted CD4+, CD8+, or CD8+CD57+ T cells (not recorded which) from PBMCs. The source is a human donor with severe aplastic anemia or a healthy control (not recorded which).

The CDR3 here is CASSFGFGSTEAFF. The CDR3 DNA reads TGTGCCAGCAGTTTTGGGTTTGGCAGCACTGAAGCTTTCTTT. The chain uses TRBV12-3 or TRBV12-4 and TRBJ1-1, with no clear D. CDR3 length: 14 residues. V lost 3 bases, J lost 4 bases, and 12 bases lay in between.